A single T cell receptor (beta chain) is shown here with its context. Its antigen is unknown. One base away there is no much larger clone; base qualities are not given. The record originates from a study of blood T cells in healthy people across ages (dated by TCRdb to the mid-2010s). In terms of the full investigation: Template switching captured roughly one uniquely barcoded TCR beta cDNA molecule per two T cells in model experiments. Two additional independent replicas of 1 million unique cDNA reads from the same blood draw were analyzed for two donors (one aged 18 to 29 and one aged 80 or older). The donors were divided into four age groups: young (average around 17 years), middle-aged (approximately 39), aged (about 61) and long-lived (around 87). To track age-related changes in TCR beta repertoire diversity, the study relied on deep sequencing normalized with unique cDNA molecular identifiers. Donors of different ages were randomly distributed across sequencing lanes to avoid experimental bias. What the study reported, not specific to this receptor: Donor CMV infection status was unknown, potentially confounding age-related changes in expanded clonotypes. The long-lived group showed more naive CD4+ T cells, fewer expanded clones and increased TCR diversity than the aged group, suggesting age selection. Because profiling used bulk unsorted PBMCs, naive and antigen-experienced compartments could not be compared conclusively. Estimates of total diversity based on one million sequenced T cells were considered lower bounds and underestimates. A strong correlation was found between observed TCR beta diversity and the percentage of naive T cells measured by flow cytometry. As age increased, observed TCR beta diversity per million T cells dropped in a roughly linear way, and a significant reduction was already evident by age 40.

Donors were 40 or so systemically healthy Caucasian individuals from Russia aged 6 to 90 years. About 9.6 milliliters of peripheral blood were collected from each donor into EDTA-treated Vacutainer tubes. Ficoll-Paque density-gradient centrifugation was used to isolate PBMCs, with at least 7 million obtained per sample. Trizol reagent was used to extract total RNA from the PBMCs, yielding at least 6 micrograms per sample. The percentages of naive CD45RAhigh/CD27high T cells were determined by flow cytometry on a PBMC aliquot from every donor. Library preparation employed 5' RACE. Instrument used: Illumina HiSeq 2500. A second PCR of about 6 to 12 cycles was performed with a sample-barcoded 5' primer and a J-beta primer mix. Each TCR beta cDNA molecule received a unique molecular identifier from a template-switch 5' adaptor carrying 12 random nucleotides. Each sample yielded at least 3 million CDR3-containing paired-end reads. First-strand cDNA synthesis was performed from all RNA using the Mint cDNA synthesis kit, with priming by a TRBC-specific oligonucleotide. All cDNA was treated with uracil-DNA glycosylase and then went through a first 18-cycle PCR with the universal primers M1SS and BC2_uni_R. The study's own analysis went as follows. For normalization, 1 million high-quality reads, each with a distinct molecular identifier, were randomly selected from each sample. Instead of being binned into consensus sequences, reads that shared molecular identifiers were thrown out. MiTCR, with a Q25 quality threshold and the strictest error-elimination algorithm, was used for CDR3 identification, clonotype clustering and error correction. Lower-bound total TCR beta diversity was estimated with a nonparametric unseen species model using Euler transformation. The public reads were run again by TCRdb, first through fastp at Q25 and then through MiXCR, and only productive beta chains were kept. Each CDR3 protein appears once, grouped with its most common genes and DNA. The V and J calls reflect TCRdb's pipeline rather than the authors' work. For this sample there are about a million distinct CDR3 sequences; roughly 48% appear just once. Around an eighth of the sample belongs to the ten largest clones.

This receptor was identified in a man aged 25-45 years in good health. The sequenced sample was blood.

CDR3 sequence: CASSELGQVVCYTF. Here is the DNA: TGTGCCAGCAGTGAATTGGGACAGGTGGTGTGCTACACCTTC. The sequence links TRBV2 to TRBJ1-2; 8 middle bases align to TRBD1. Taken from cysteine to phenylalanine, the CDR3 has 14 residues. The kept DNA is CDR3 alone, 42 bases in frame from the first base. CDR1 SNHLY and CDR2 FYNNEI were looked up in the germline V gene. Unmatched junction bases come to 8, with V trimmed by 2 bases and J by 9 bases.